This passage covers 7 T cell receptor beta chains from one sample sequenced in a study of blood T cell repertoires in COVID-19. The repertoire was sequenced with immunoSEQ multiplex PCR; TCRdb's copy has only in-frame clones and lacks some. The table shows under 250,000 clones, with approximately 80% occurring only once. Sequenced input: peripheral blood. The receptor set was obtained from a woman between 65 and 79 years old with acute or convalescent COVID-19.

The rearrangement uses TRBV4-3 and TRBJ2-1; TRBD2 matches at 7 bases. The ends lost 0 bases at V and 3 bases at J; junction bases unmatched: 5. This CDR3 comprises 16 residues. CDR1 is LGHNA, CDR2 YSLEER, per germline. Here the CDR3 DNA reads TGCGCCAGCAGCCAAGAGGAGGGACTACTCTACAATGAGCAGTTCTTC. It codes for CASSQEEGLLYNEQFF.

The chain uses TRBV7-8 and TRBJ1-1; perhaps TRBD1 as D (5 bases). Germline CDR1 is SGHVS and CDR2 is FQNEAQ. Trimming stripped 3 bases from V and 4 bases from J, with 12 bases between. The CDR3 has 14 residues. The CDR3, as DNA: TGTGCCAGCAGCTTCCTCAGGGTGGGCACTGAAGCTTTCTTT. It encodes CASSFLRVGTEAFF.

V gene TRBV28 combines with J gene TRBJ1-6; D may be TRBD1 (5 bases). Germline V gives CDR1 MDHEN, CDR2 SYDVKM. The CDR3 length is 14 residues. V lost 8 bases and J lost 0, with 8 bases in between. The CDR3 loop reads CASQGSSYNSPLHF. The CDR3 region has the DNA TGTGCCAGCCAGGGTTCCTCCTATAATTCACCCCTCCACTTT.

Many counts were recorded for this clone. The chain employs TRBV3-1 (or the pseudogene TRBV3-2) and TRBJ1-2; a weak D match, TRBD1 (6 bases). The germline V gene encodes CDR1 LGHDT and CDR2 YNNKEL (reference sequence). The CDR3 runs to 15 residues. V shed 0 bases and J shed 7 bases, with 15 bases lying between them. This chain's CDR3 is CASSQDSGASFGYTF. CDR3 DNA sequence: TGTGCCAGCAGCCAAGATTCAGGGGCCTCCTTTGGCTACACCTTC.

CDR3 in amino acids: CASSSRQGDQPQHF. The CDR3 DNA follows: TGTGCCAGCAGCTCTCGACAGGGAGATCAGCCCCAGCATTTT. The rearrangement uses TRBV7-2 and TRBJ1-5; 7 bases fit TRBD1. V was clipped by 4 bases and J by 5 bases; unmatched bases: 5. The CDR3 has 14 residues. Germline V gene sequence: CDR1 SGHTA, CDR2 FQGNSA.

This chain connects TRBV7-2 to TRBJ1-5, with TRBD1 matching over 7 bases. The trim removed 5 bases at V and 9 bases at J, leaving 16 bases unmatched. CDR1 and CDR2 (germline): SGHTA, FQGNSA. The CDR3 extends over 16 amino acids. CDR3 nucleotide sequence: TGTGCCAGCAGCCCAAACGCCGGGACATCAGGGGGGCCCCAGCATTTT. It translates to CASSPNAGTSGGPQHF. Full variable domain (missing parts from reference TRBV7-2 and TRBJ1-5): GAGVSQSPSNKVTEKGKDVELRCDPISGHTALYWYRQSLGQGLEFLIYFQGNSAPDKSGLPSDRFSAERTGGSVSTLTIQRTQQEDSAVYLCASSPNAGTSGGPQHFGDGTRLSIL.

This chain joins TRBV11-1 and TRBJ1-1, with TRBD1 identical over 7 bases. In germline, CDR1 is SGHAT, CDR2 FQDESV (reference sequence). This CDR3 contains 16 residues. J lost 5 bases, V lost 3 bases, and 12 bases had no gene match. This CDR3 is CASSFKLDRESTEAFF. In DNA form, the CDR3 reads TGTGCCAGCAGCTTTAAATTAGACAGGGAGTCAACTGAAGCTTTCTTT.